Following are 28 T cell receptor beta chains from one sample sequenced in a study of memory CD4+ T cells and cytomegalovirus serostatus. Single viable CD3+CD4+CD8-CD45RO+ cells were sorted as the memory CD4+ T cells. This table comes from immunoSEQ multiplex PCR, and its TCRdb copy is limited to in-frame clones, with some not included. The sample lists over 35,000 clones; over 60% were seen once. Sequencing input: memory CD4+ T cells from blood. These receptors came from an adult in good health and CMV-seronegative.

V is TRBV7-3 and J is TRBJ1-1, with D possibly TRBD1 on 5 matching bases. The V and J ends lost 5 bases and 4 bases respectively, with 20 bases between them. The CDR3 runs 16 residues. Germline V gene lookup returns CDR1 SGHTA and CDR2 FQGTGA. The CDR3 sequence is CASSPTGGTWGTEAFF. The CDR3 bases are TGTGCCAGCAGCCCGACCGGGGGTACCTGGGGCACTGAAGCTTTCTTT.

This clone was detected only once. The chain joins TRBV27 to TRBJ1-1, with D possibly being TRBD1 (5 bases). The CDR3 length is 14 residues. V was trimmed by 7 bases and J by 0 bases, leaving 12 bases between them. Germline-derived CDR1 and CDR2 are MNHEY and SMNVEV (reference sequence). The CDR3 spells CASTRGGMNTEAFF. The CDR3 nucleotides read TGTGCCAGCACTCGGGGGGGAATGAACACTGAAGCTTTCTTT.

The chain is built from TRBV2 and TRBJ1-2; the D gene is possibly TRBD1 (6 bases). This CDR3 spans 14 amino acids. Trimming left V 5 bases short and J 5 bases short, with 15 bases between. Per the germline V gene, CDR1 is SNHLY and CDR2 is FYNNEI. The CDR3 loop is CASSSSGTSYGYTF. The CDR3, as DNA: TGTGCCAGCAGTTCTTCCGGGACATCTTATGGCTACACCTTC. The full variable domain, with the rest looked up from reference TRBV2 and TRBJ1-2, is EPEVTQTPSHQVTQMGQEVILRCVPISNHLYFYWYRQILGQKVEFLVSFYNNEISEKSEIFDDQFSVERPDGSNFTLKIRSTKLEDSAMYFCASSSSGTSYGYTFGSGTRLTVV.

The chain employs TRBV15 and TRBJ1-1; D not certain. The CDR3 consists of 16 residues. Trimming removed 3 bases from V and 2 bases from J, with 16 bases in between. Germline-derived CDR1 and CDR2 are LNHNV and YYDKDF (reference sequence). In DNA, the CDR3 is TGTGCCACCAGCAGCACCCATAGGGTGCTAAACACTGAAGCTTTCTTT. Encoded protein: CATSSTHRVLNTEAFF.

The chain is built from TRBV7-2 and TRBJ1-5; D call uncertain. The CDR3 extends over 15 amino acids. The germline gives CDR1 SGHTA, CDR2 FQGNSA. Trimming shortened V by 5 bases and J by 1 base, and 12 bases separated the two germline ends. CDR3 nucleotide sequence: TGTGCCAGCAGCCCGGGGAGTGGGAGCAATCAGCCCCAGCATTTT. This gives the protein CASSPGSGSNQPQHF.

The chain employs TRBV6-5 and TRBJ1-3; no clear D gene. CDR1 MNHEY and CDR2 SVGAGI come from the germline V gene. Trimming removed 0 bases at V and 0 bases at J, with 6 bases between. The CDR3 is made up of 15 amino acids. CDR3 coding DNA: TGTGCCAGCAGTTACTCTGGCTTCTCTGGAAACACCATATATTTT. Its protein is CASSYSGFSGNTIYF.

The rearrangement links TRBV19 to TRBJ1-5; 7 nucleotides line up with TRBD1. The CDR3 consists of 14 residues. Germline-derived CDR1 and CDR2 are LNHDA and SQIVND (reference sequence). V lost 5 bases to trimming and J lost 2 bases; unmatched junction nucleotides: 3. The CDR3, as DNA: TGTGCCAGTAGTCCAGACAGGGGCAATCAGCCCCAGCATTTT. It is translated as CASSPDRGNQPQHF. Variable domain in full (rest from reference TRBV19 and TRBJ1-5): DGGITQSPKYLFRKEGQNVTLSCEQNLNHDAMYWYRQDPGQGLRLIYYSQIVNDFQKGDIAEGYSVSREKKESFPLTVTSAQKNPTAFYLCASSPDRGNQPQHFGDGTRLSIL.

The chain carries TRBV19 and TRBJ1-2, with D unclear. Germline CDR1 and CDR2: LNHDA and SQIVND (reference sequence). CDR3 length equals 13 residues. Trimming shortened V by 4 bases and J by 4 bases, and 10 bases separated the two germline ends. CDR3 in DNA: TGTGCCAGTAGTACCATTACGGTCTATGGCTACACCTTC. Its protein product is CASSTITVYGYTF.

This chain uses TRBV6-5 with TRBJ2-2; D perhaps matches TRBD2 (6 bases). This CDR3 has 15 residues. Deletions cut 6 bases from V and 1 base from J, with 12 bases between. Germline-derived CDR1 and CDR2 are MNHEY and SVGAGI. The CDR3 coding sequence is TGTGCCAGCAGAGCCCCGGGACTGAACACCGGGGAGCTGTTTTTT. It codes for CASRAPGLNTGELFF.

The DNA for the CDR3 is TGTGCCAGCAGCCCCTTCGCGACAGGGTCTGAAGAGACCCAGTACTTC. Amino acids: CASSPFATGSEETQYF. This chain joins TRBV11-2 and TRBJ2-5; the match to TRBD1 covers 7 bases. Germline V gives CDR1 SGHAT, CDR2 FQNNGV. The junction had 12 bases not matched to a gene; V was cut back by 5 bases and J by 3 bases. CDR3 size: 16 residues.

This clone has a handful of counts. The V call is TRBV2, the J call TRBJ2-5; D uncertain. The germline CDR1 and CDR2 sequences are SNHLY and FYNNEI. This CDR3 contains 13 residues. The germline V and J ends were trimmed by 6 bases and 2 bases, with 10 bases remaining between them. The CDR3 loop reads CASSKFSQETQYF. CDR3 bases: TGTGCCAGCAGCAAATTTAGTCAAGAGACCCAGTACTTC.

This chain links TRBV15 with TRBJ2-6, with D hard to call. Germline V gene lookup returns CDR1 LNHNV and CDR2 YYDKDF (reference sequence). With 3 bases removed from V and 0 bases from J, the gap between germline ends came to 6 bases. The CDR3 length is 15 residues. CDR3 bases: TGTGCCACCAGCAGGTTCAGCTCTGGGGCCAACGTCCTGACTTTC. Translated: CATSRFSSGANVLTF.

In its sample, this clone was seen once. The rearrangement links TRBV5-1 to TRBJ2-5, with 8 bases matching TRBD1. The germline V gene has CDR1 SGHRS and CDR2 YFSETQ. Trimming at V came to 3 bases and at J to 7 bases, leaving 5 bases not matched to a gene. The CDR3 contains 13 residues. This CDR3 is CASSSDRVGTQYF. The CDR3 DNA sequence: TGCGCCAGCAGCTCGGACAGGGTGGGGACCCAGTACTTC.

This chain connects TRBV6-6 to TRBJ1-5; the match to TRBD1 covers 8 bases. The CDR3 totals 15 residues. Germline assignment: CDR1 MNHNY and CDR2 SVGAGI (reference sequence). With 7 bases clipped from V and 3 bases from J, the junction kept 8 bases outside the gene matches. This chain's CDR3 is CASTLRTGTNQPQHF. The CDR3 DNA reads TGTGCCAGCACCTTAAGGACAGGGACCAATCAGCCCCAGCATTTT.

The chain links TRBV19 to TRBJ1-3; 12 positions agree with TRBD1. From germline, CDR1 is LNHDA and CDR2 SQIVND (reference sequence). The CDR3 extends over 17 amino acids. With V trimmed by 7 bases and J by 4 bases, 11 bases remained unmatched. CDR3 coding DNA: TGTGCCAGTACCCCAGGGACAGGGGGCTCTTCCGGAAACACCATATATTTT. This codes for CASTPGTGGSSGNTIYF.

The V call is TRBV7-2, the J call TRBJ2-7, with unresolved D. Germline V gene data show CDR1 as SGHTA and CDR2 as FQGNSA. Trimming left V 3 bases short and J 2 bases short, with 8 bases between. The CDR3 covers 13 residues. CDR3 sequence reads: CASSFGGAYEQYF. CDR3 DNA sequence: TGTGCCAGCAGCTTCGGCGGAGCCTACGAGCAGTACTTC.

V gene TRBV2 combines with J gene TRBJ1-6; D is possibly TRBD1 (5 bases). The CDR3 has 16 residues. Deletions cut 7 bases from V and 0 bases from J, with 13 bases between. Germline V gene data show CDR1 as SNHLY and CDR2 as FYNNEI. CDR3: CASKRQSLSYNSPLHF. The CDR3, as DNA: TGTGCCAGCAAGAGACAGTCCCTCTCCTATAATTCACCCCTCCACTTT.

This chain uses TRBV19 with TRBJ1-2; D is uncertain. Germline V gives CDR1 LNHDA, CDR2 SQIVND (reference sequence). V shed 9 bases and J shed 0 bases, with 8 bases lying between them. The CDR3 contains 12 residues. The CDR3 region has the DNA TGTGCCAGCGGCAGGCCTAACTATGGCTACACCTTC. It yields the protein CASGRPNYGYTF.

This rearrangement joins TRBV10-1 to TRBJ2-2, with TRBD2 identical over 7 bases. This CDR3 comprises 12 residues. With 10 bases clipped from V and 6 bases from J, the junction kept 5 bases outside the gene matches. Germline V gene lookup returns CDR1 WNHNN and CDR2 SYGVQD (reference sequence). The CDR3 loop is CAIWGGPGELFF. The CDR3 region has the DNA TGCGCCATCTGGGGGGGTCCCGGGGAGCTGTTTTTT.

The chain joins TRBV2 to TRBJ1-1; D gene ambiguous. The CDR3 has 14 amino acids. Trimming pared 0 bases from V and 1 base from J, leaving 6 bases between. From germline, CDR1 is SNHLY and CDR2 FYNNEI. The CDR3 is CASSEAGRNTEAFF. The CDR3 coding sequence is TGTGCCAGCAGTGAAGCCGGCAGGAACACTGAAGCTTTCTTT.

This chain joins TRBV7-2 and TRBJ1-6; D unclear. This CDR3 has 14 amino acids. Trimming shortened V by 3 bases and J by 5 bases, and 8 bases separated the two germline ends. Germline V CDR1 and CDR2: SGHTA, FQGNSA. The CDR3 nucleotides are TGTGCCAGCAGCTTGAACAGAAATAATTCACCCCTCCACTTT. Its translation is CASSLNRNNSPLHF. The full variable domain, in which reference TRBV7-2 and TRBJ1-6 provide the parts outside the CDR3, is GAGVSQSPSNKVTEKGKDVELRCDPISGHTALYWYRQSLGQGLEFLIYFQGNSAPDKSGLPSDRFSAERTGGSVSTLTIQRTQQEDSAVYLCASSLNRNNSPLHFGNGTRLTVT.

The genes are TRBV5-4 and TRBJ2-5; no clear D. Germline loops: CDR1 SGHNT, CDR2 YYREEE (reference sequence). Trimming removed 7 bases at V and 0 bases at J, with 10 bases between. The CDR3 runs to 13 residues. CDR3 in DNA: TGTGCCAGCCGATTAGAGTACCAAGAGACCCAGTACTTC. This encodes CASRLEYQETQYF.

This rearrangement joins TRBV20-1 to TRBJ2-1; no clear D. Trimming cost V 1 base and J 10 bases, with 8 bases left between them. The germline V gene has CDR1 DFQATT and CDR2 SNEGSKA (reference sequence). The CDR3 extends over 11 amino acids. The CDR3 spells CSARAKAEQFF. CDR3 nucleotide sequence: TGCAGTGCTAGAGCTAAGGCGGAGCAGTTCTTC.

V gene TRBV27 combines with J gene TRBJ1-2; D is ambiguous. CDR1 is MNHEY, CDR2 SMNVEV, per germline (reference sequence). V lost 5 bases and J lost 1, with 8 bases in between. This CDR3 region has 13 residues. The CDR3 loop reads CASSPGSNYGYTF. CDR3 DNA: TGTGCCAGCAGTCCGGGCAGTAACTATGGCTACACCTTC.

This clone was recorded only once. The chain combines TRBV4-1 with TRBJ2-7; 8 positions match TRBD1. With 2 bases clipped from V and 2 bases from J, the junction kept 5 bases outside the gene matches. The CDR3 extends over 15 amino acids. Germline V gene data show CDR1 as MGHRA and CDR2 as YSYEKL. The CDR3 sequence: CASSQRTGSPYEQYF. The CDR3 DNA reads TGCGCCAGCAGCCAACGGACAGGGTCGCCCTACGAGCAGTACTTC.

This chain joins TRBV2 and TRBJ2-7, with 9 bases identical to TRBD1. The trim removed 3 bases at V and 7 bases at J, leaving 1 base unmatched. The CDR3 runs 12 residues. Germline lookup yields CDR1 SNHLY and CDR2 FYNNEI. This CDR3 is CASSETGGEQYF. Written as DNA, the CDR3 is TGTGCCAGCAGTGAGACAGGGGGTGAGCAGTACTTC.

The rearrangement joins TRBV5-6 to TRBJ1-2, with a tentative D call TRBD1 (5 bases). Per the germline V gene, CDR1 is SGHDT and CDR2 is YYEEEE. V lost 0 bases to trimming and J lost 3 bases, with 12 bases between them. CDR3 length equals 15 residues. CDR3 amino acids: CASSLEGTGDYGYTF. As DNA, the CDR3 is TGTGCCAGCAGCTTGGAGGGGACGGGTGACTATGGCTACACCTTC.

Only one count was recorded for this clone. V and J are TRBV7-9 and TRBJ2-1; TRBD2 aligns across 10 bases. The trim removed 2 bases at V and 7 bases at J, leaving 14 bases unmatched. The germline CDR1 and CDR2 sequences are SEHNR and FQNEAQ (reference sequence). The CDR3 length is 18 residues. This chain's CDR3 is CASSLPIRLAGLQNEQFF. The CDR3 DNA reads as TGTGCCAGCAGCTTACCGATTAGACTAGCGGGCCTTCAGAATGAGCAGTTCTTC.